This T cell receptor (beta chain) was retrieved from a study of response to subunit inactivated influenza vaccine. In regard to this clonotype: Its antigen is unknown.

Study-level findings and limits: The authors put forward the suggestion that each seasonal influenza vaccination may bring in only a limited number of new T cells.

Each CDR3 protein is one row after TCRdb ran MiXCR on the RT-PCR reads. This sample has hundreds of thousands of distinct CDR3 sequences, with approximately 18% found just once. The V end was cut by 1 base, the J end by 0 bases, with 10 bases between. Germline assignment: CDR1 LGHDT and CDR2 YNNKEL (reference sequence). The CDR3 covers 16 residues. V and J are TRBV3-1 and TRBJ1-3; D not certain. The TCR originated in a man over 45 who received an inactivated influenza vaccine. Sequenced material: PBMCs from blood, taken roughly 5 days after vaccination. The CDR3 is CASSQVHSYSGNTIYF. The CDR3 nucleotides read TGTGCCAGCAGCCAAGTGCACAGCTACTCTGGAAACACCATATATTTT.